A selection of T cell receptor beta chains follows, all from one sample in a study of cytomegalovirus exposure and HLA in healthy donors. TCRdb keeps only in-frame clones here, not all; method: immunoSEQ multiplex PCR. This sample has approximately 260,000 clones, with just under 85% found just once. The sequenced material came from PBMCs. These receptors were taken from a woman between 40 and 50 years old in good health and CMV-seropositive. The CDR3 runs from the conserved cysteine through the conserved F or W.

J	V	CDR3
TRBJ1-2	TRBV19	CASSIGAATNYGYTF
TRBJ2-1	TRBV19	CASRGTVYNEQFF
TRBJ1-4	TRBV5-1	CASSLGEIWTGVREKLFF
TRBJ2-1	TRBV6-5	CASSPLAGVYNEQFF
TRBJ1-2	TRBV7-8	CASSLAAGGNYGYTF
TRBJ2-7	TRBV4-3	CASSLRGPGGRAPHEQYF
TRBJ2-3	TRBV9	CASSRSGTSVDTQYF
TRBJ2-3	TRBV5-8	CASSHSQGSSTDTQYF
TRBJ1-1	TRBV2	CASSLDRNTEAFF
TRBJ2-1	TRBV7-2	CASSPGTSDYNEQFF
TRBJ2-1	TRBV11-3	CASSLGLAGPGDEQFF
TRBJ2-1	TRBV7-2	CASSFPGTEQFF
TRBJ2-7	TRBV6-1	CASTYEYPQYEQYF
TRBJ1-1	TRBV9	CASSVSRGNAEAFF
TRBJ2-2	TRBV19	CASSMKLGRESGELFF
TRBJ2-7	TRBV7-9	CSSSLRGNRHEQYF
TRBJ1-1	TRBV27	CASSRPGTEAFF
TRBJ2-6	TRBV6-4	CASSEGLGANVLTF
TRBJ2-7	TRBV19	CASSVLAGTYEQYF
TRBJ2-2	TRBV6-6	CASSYLGTGKAGELFF
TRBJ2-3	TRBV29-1	CSVEKGADTQYF
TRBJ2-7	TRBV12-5	CASGLNDYYYEQYF
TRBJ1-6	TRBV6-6	CASSYAGTDDSPLHF
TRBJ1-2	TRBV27	CASRPMPGNDYGYTF
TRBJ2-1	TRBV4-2	CASSQARKAGGPRDEQLF
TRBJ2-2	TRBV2	CASSGLASGTGELFF
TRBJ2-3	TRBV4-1	CASSRSGTGWDTQYF
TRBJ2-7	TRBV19	CASSPPGQLSYEQYF
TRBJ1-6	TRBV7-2	CASSVNNSPLHF
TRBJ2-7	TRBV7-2	CASSHGTVSYEQYF
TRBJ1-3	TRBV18	CASSPPGQGNSGNTIYF
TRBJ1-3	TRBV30	CAWSLDQGSGNTIYF
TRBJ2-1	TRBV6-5	CASSYLGQFGHEQFF